This record looks at one TCR beta chain sequence and its context. The antigen is undetermined. Time point reported: cycle 4 day 1 (C4D1), after five to seven weeks of nivolumab. Every patient was affected by relapse after autologous stem cell transplantation, while exposure to brentuximab vedotin was not uniform. Best response was recorded as complete response, partial response or progressive disease. The record originates from a study of PD-1 blockade in classical Hodgkin lymphoma. Trimming pared 1 base from V and 3 bases from J, leaving 6 bases between. This CDR3 contains 13 residues. From germline, CDR1 is SGDLS and CDR2 YYNGEE. Only in-frame clones appear in the TCRdb table, and some are missing; sequencing was by immunoSEQ multiplex PCR. Of roughly 64,000 clones listed, about 89% were seen once; the top ten hold about 9.4%. Findings and caveats of the study: Patients with a complete response exhibited baseline diversity comparable to newly diagnosed patients. Individuals who commenced nivolumab within less than 1 year of ASCT were excluded.

The receptor comes from a human donor with classical Hodgkin lymphoma. The genes are TRBV9 and TRBJ2-3; no clear D gene. The material sequenced was peripheral blood mononuclear cells (PBMCs), taken before the fourth cycle of nivolumab. The CDR3 protein is CASSVTGTDTQYF. The DNA for the CDR3 is TGTGCCAGCAGCGTAACCGGGACAGATACGCAGTATTTT.